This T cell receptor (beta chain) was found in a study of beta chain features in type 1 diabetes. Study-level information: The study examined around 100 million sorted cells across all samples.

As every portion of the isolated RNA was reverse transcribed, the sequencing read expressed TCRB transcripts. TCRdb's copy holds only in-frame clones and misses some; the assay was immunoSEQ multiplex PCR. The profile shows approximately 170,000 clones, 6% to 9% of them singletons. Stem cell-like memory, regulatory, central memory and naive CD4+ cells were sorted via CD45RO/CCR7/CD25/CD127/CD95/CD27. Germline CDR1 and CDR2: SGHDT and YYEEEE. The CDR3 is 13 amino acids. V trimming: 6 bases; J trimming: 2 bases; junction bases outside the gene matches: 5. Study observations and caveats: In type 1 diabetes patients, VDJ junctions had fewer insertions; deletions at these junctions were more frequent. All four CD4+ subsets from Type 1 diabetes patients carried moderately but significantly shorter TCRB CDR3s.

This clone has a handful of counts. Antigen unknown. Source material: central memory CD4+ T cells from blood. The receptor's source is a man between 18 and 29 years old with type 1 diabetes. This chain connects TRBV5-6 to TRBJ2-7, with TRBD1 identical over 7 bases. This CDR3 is CASNRDRAYEQYF. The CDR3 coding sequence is TGTGCCAGCAACCGGGACAGAGCCTACGAGCAGTACTTC. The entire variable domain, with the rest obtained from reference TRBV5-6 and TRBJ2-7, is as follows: DAGVTQSPTHLIKTRGQQVTLRCSPKSGHDTVSWYQQALGQGPQFIFQYYEEEERQRGNFPDRFSGHQFPNYSSELNVNALLLGDSALYLCASNRDRAYEQYFGPGTRLTVT.